This T cell receptor (beta chain) derives from a study of shared clonotypes between healthy human individuals. Using immunoSEQ multiplex PCR, the repertoire was profiled, and TCRdb retains in-frame clones only, with some absent. The sample shows under 1,900,000 clones, 98% of them seen only once. Looked up from germline, CDR1 is SGDLS and CDR2 is YYNGEE. The CDR3 spans 20 residues. Trimming removed 4 bases from V and 0 bases from J; junction bases left unmatched: 18. The study separated CD4+ cells into CD45RA+ naive and CD45RA-negative memory subsets. Sequencing was carried out using naive CD4+ T cells sorted from blood. Subset reported: CD45RA+ positively selected. This receptor was identified in a man under 40 in good health. This chain connects TRBV9 to TRBJ2-1; 8 bases map to TRBD2. The CDR3 reads CASSPSSLLAESLSYNEQFF. The CDR3 nucleotides read TGTGCCAGCAGCCCAAGCTCGCTACTAGCGGAGAGCCTCTCCTACAATGAGCAGTTCTTC.